This T cell receptor (beta chain) was recorded in a study of T cell responses to AZD1222 COVID-19 vaccine. The study, taken as a whole, reports: Distributed over spike, vaccine-associated CD4 TCRs predominated at 160-218 and 743-854. Spike-specific TCR depth and breadth grew after two AZD1222 doses.

Pooling of second doses given at about 4 or about 12 weeks was done. Details on this clone: No antigen is known for it.

Libraries were prepared by immunoSEQ multiplex PCR; TCRdb keeps only in-frame clonotypes and omits some of them. The data contain about 82,000 clones, about 83% of them singletons. In germline, CDR1 is MDHEN, CDR2 SYDVKM. The J segment lost 0 bases and the V segment lost 6 bases, leaving 7 bases of the junction unmatched. The length of the CDR3 is 15 residues. The chain uses TRBV28 and TRBJ1-1, with 7 bases aligning to TRBD1. The sample was peripheral blood, taken 28 days after the second AZD1222 dose. The source of this sequence is an adult who received the AZD1222 COVID-19 vaccine. In DNA form, the CDR3 reads TGTGCCAGCAGCTATTTAACAGGGGTGAACACTGAAGCTTTCTTT. Its protein is CASSYLTGVNTEAFF. Drawing the rest from reference TRBV28 and TRBJ1-1, the complete variable domain is DVKVTQSSRYLVKRTGEKVFLECVQDMDHENMFWYRQDPGLGLRLIYFSYDVKMKEKGDIPEGYSVSREKKERFSLILESASTNQTSMYLCASSYLTGVNTEAFFGQGTRLTVV.